Described below is a single TCR beta chain sequence and its context. Its cognate antigen is unknown. This sample is drawn from a study of OX40 agonist ivuxolimab in advanced cancers. Study as a whole: Given to patients was ivuxolimab, an agonistic anti-OX40 (CD134) antibody. Three patients, one with hepatocellular carcinoma and two with cutaneous melanoma, responded partially.

Study-wide findings and caveats: Doses of 0.1 to 3.0 mg/kg were accompanied by clonal expansion of CD4+ and CD8+ blood T cells by week 6.

The CDR3 runs to 14 residues. The germline CDR1 and CDR2 sequences are LNHDA and SQIVND (reference sequence). V was trimmed by 7 bases and J by 10 bases, leaving 20 bases between them. Profiling relied on immunoSEQ multiplex PCR, and the TCRdb table lists in-frame clones only, not all of them. The repertoire holds about 67,000 clones, with 91% as singletons. The timepoints at which blood was sampled were baseline, cycle 4 day 1, and cycle 7 day 1. The sequence was obtained from an adult with an advanced solid tumor such as melanoma, head and neck, liver or kidney cancer. The specimen was CD4+ or CD8+ T cells sorted from blood, collected in a trial of the OX40 agonist ivuxolimab. The rearrangement joins TRBV19 to TRBJ2-1, with D perhaps TRBD1 (6 bases). The CDR3 is CASTPGAGWQEQFF. DNA for the CDR3: TGTGCCAGTACCCCAGGGGCAGGGTGGCAGGAGCAGTTCTTC.